This T cell receptor beta chain originates from a study of beta chain features in type 1 diabetes. Study-level information: Age, gender and cell yields were similar between patients and healthy donors.

This clone was seen only once. Its antigen is unknown. Notes on the study in general: In comparison with healthy donors, patients had naive, central memory and Treg TCRB repertoires that appeared more similar. All four CD4+ subsets from Type 1 diabetes patients carried moderately but significantly shorter TCRB CDR3s.

A sort by CD45RO/CCR7/CD25/CD127/CD95/CD27 yielded CD4+ naive, central memory, regulatory and stem cell-like memory cells. Expressed TCRB transcripts got sequenced, as all isolated RNA was reverse transcribed. Data came from immunoSEQ multiplex PCR; TCRdb stores just in-frame clones and leaves some out. The sample carries 620,000 or so clones, around a sixth recorded once. Germline lookup yields CDR1 SGHNT and CDR2 YYREEE (reference sequence). This CDR3 is 12 amino acids long. The junction had 1 base not matched to a gene; V was cut back by 4 bases and J by 4 bases. This chain joins TRBV5-4 and TRBJ2-7; 8 bases fit TRBD1. The sequencing input was naive CD4+ T cells from blood. This receptor was taken from a man between 18 and 35 years old in good health. The CDR3 region is CASSRDRYEQYF. Written as DNA, the CDR3 is TGTGCCAGCAGCAGGGACAGGTACGAGCAGTACTTC.